The TCR beta chain under discussion was sequenced for a study of T cell repertoires and HLA-DP antigens. TCRdb's copy holds only in-frame clones and misses some; the assay was immunoSEQ multiplex PCR. Among about 110,000 clones listed, almost 95% were seen once. About this clone itself: Antigen unknown.

The TCR originated in a woman between 18 and 30 years old in good health and CMV-seronegative. Input material: CD4+ T cells from PBMCs.

The chain's CDR3 is CASSLARVGLNEKLFF. The CDR3 coding sequence is TGTGCCAGCAGCTTAGCGCGGGTAGGGTTGAATGAAAAACTGTTTTTT. J is TRBJ1-4 and V is TRBV7-8; no firm D call. Germline V gives CDR1 SGHVS, CDR2 FQNEAQ. The CDR3 covers 16 residues. Trimming stripped 0 bases from V and 5 bases from J, with 13 bases between. Using reference TRBV7-8 and TRBJ1-4 for the parts outside the CDR3, the full variable domain is GAGVSQSPRYKVAKRGQDVALRCDPISGHVSLFWYQQALGQGPEFLTYFQNEAQLDKSGLPSDRFFAERPEGSVSTLKIQRTQQEDSAVYLCASSLARVGLNEKLFFGSGTQLSVL.